One and the same sample provided the 32 T cell receptor beta chains below, sequenced in a study of blood T cell repertoires in COVID-19. Libraries were prepared by immunoSEQ multiplex PCR; TCRdb keeps only in-frame clonotypes and omits some of them. The repertoire has over 120,000 clones, about 91% of them found once; the top ten carry just under 0.95%. Sequencing was carried out using peripheral blood. The receptors come from a woman between 50 and 59 years old with acute or convalescent COVID-19.

The CDR3 DNA reads as TGCGCCAGCACCCATTCCGGGACAGGGGTAAACACTGAAGCTTTCTTT. Amino acid sequence: CASTHSGTGVNTEAFF. This sequence joins TRBV5-1 and TRBJ1-1, with TRBD1 matching over 10 bases. Germline-derived CDR1 and CDR2 are SGHRS and YFSETQ. V shed 6 bases, J shed 2 bases, and the junction held 10 bases outside the gene matches. The CDR3 totals 16 residues. Using reference TRBV5-1 and TRBJ1-1 for the parts outside the CDR3, the full variable domain is KAGVTQTPRYLIKTRGQQVTLSCSPISGHRSVSWYQQTPGQGLQFLFEYFSETQRNKGNFPGRFSGRQFSNSRSEMNVSTLELGDSALYLCASTHSGTGVNTEAFFGQGTRLTVV.

The CDR3 spells CASSQGAGNYGYTF. The CDR3 DNA follows: TGTGCCAGCAGCCAAGGGGCGGGGAACTATGGCTACACCTTC. The chain couples TRBV3-1 (or the pseudogene TRBV3-2) to TRBJ1-2; no clear D gene. The germline V gene has CDR1 LGHDT and CDR2 YNNKEL (reference sequence). The germline V and J ends were trimmed by 1 base and 2 bases, with 8 bases remaining between them. This CDR3 region has 14 residues.

The chain has TRBV11-2 and TRBJ1-2; D may be TRBD1 (5 bases). V lost 5 bases, J lost 3 bases, and 7 bases lay in between. The CDR3 totals 12 residues. Germline CDR1 is SGHAT and CDR2 is FQNNGV. In DNA form, the CDR3 reads TGTGCCAGCAGCGAACAGGACTATGGCTACACCTTC. Its protein product is CASSEQDYGYTF.

The chain joins TRBV6-1 to TRBJ2-3; D gene uncertain. CDR1 MNHNS and CDR2 SASEGT come from the germline V gene. This CDR3 region has 14 residues. V lost 0 bases, J lost 1 base, and 5 bases lay in between. CDR3 sequence (DNA): TGTGCCAGCAGTGAAGCAAGCGGCACAGATACGCAGTATTTT. This encodes CASSEASGTDTQYF.

This sequence joins TRBV9 and TRBJ2-5; TRBD2 matches 11 bases. CDR3 length equals 16 residues. With V trimmed by 4 bases and J by 5 bases, 10 bases remained unmatched. Germline CDR1 reads SGDLS; CDR2 reads YYNGEE. The CDR3 here is CASSPIAGGLGETQYF. The CDR3 region has the DNA TGTGCCAGCAGCCCGATAGCGGGGGGGCTGGGTGAGACCCAGTACTTC.

The J gene is TRBJ2-2, the V gene TRBV12-3 or TRBV12-4; no definite D call. V was trimmed by 3 bases and J by 6 bases, leaving 2 bases between them. The CDR3 runs to 11 residues. CDR3 sequence (DNA): TGTGCCAGCAGTTTCTCCGGGGAGCTGTTTTTT. This encodes CASSFSGELFF.

This clone was recorded a few times. The chain uses TRBV27 and TRBJ1-2; TRBD1 matches 9 bases. V shed 4 bases and J 5 bases; nucleotides not matched to a gene: 11. The CDR3 totals 16 residues. Germline loops: CDR1 MNHEY, CDR2 SMNVEV (reference sequence). The CDR3 region is CASSSRQGDLRYGYTF. The DNA of the CDR3 is TGTGCCAGCAGTTCTAGACAGGGGGATTTGAGGTATGGCTACACCTTC.

This chain links TRBV5-6 with TRBJ2-7, with D possibly matching TRBD1 (5 bases). V lost 0 bases, J lost 3 bases, and 7 bases lay in between. The CDR3 consists of 13 residues. The germline CDR1 and CDR2 sequences are SGHDT and YYEEEE. In DNA form, the CDR3 reads TGTGCCAGCAGCTTGGGACAGAGCTACGAGCAGTACTTC. Its protein is CASSLGQSYEQYF. Using reference TRBV5-6 and TRBJ2-7 for the parts outside the CDR3, the full variable domain is DAGVTQSPTHLIKTRGQQVTLRCSPKSGHDTVSWYQQALGQGPQFIFQYYEEEERQRGNFPDRFSGHQFPNYSSELNVNALLLGDSALYLCASSLGQSYEQYFGPGTRLTVT.

DNA of the CDR3: TGCGCCAGCAGTCTTCTCTTCGGGCAGGAGGTTTCTGGCAATCAGCCCCAGCATTTT. The encoded protein is CASSLLFGQEVSGNQPQHF. The chain joins TRBV23-1 to TRBJ1-5; D unclear. TRBV23-1 is known as an ORF, though its function is uncertain. This CDR3 comprises 19 residues. V lost 4 bases, J lost 2 bases, and 24 bases lay in between.

This sequence joins TRBV21-1 and TRBJ2-5; the table gives TRBD1 as D, unverified against the DNA. TRBV21-1 is deemed a pseudogene. CDR3 length: 9 residues. The CDR3 region is CASTVAQYF. CDR3 bases: TGTGCCAGCACAGTGGCTCAGTACTTC.

The chain has TRBV10-3 and TRBJ1-2; D call uncertain. V lost 2 bases and J 4 bases, leaving 8 bases between the germline ends. CDR1 and CDR2 from the germline V gene are ENHRY and SYGVKD. This CDR3 is 13 amino acids long. The CDR3 nucleotides read TGTGCCATCAGTGAGACGGGTACCTATGGCTACACCTTC. This codes for CAISETGTYGYTF.

The chain has TRBV5-1 and TRBJ2-5; the D gene is possibly TRBD1 (6 bases). Germline V gives CDR1 SGHRS, CDR2 YFSETQ. The V end lost 4 bases, the J end lost 4 bases, and 20 bases lay between the germline ends. The CDR3 is made up of 16 amino acids. The CDR3 bases are TGCGCCAGCAGCCTCCGGGACAATGGTGTGGGAGAGACCCAGTACTTC. It is translated as CASSLRDNGVGETQYF.

This chain uses TRBV28 with TRBJ1-2; D is undetermined. Germline lookup yields CDR1 MDHEN and CDR2 SYDVKM. This CDR3 region has 14 residues. Trimming took 6 bases from V and 3 from J, leaving 14 bases between them. CDR3 coding DNA: TGTGCCAGCAGGCCCACGGGAAACCACTATGGCTACACCTTC. As protein: CASRPTGNHYGYTF.

The gene calls are TRBV27 and TRBJ1-4; D ambiguous. Germline V lookup: CDR1 MNHEY, CDR2 SMNVEV (reference sequence). V shed 6 bases and J shed 6 bases, with 17 bases lying between them. This CDR3 has 15 amino acids. The CDR3 loop reads CASSRLGLSDEKLFF. CDR3 coding DNA: TGTGCCAGCAGCCGCCTCGGACTCAGCGATGAAAAACTGTTTTTT.

About this clone: The sample has other DNA sequences that encode this CDR3 too. This chain's CDR3 is CASSPRRVSYEQYF. As DNA, the CDR3 is TGTGCCAGCAGCCCCCGGCGGGTCTCCTACGAGCAGTACTTC. The chain couples TRBV5-6 to TRBJ2-7; D may be TRBD2 (5 bases). The CDR3 runs to 14 residues. Germline CDR1 and CDR2: SGHDT and YYEEEE. Trimming removed 4 bases at V and 0 bases at J, with 11 bases between.

The V call is TRBV19, the J call TRBJ2-1; 11 positions agree with TRBD2. This CDR3 has 15 residues. From germline, CDR1 is LNHDA and CDR2 SQIVND (reference sequence). The junction had 1 base not matched to a gene; V was cut back by 4 bases and J by 2 bases. The CDR3 coding sequence is TGTGCCAGTAGTAAGGGACTAGCGGCCTACAATGAGCAGTTCTTC. This codes for CASSKGLAAYNEQFF.

This chain uses TRBV2 with TRBJ2-7; D possibly corresponds to TRBD1 (6 bases). V shed 4 bases and J shed 0 bases, with 13 bases lying between them. The CDR3 covers 15 residues. The V gene's germline CDR1 is SNHLY and CDR2 FYNNEI. This chain's CDR3 is CASSGPGQNSYEQYF. The DNA for the CDR3 is TGTGCCAGCAGTGGGCCCGGACAGAACTCCTACGAGCAGTACTTC.

This chain joins TRBV6-5 and TRBJ2-5; 9 positions match TRBD1. V dropped 9 bases and J dropped 5; count of bases not matched to a gene: 7. The germline V gene encodes CDR1 MNHEY and CDR2 SVGAGI. The CDR3 sequence is 13 residues long. The CDR3, as DNA: TGTGCCAGTACGACAGGGACAGGGGAGACCCAGTACTTC. Translated, it gives CASTTGTGETQYF.

This chain connects TRBV11-2 to TRBJ1-5, with D hard to call. Germline V CDR1 and CDR2: SGHAT, FQNNGV. The CDR3 totals 15 residues. V shed 0 bases and J shed 0 bases, with 6 bases lying between them. The CDR3 DNA follows: TGTGCCAGCAGCTTAGATAGCGGTAGCAATCAGCCCCAGCATTTT. Translation gives CASSLDSGSNQPQHF.

The V call is TRBV18, the J call TRBJ2-1; no firm D call. The CDR3 extends over 17 amino acids. V was pared by 0 bases and J by 2 bases, with 14 bases between. Germline assignment: CDR1 KGHSH and CDR2 LQKENI. DNA for the CDR3: TGTGCCAGCTCACCACCGAGCGCACTCAGCACCTACAATGAGCAGTTCTTC. This codes for CASSPPSALSTYNEQFF. Looking up the rest from reference TRBV18 and TRBJ2-1 gives the full variable domain: NAGVMQNPRHLVRRRGQEARLRCSPMKGHSHVYWYRQLPEEGLKFMVYLQKENIIDESGMPKERFSAEFPKEGPSILRIQQVVRGDSAAYFCASSPPSALSTYNEQFFGPGTRLTVL.

This sequence joins TRBV5-1 and TRBJ2-3, with 8 nucleotides matching TRBD2. The CDR3 runs to 15 residues. Germline V gives CDR1 SGHRS, CDR2 YFSETQ. The V and J ends lost 0 bases and 3 bases, in that order; junction bases with no gene match: 3. CDR3 protein: CASSLDGGRTDTQYF. CDR3 bases: TGCGCCAGCAGCTTGGACGGCGGGAGGACAGATACGCAGTATTTT.

CDR3 amino acids: CASSPRIGQGEAEAFF. In nucleotides, the CDR3 is TGTGCCAGCAGCCCGCGAATTGGACAGGGTGAGGCTGAAGCTTTCTTT. The V and J genes are TRBV3-1 (or the pseudogene TRBV3-2) and TRBJ1-1; TRBD1 agrees at 8 bases. V lost 4 bases, J lost 6 bases, and 13 bases stayed unmatched. The CDR3 extends over 16 amino acids. Germline CDR1 and CDR2: LGHDT and YNNKEL (reference sequence).

The chain uses TRBV24-1 and TRBJ1-2; TRBD1 aligns across 12 bases. Germline V lookup: CDR1 KGHDR, CDR2 SFDVKD. V dropped 3 bases and J dropped 5; count of bases not matched to a gene: 6. The CDR3 spans 16 residues. The CDR3 DNA reads TGTGCCACCAGTGATCCCGGGACAGGGGGCGCTTATGGCTACACCTTC. This encodes CATSDPGTGGAYGYTF.

The chain combines TRBV6-5 with TRBJ2-7, with 7 positions matching TRBD1. The CDR3 runs 14 residues. Germline CDR1 reads MNHEY; CDR2 reads SVGAGI. Trimming cost V 6 bases and J 5 bases; bases outside gene matches: 10. CDR3 residues: CASSLDRVVDEQYF. Here the CDR3 DNA reads TGTGCCAGCAGCCTAGACAGGGTCGTAGACGAGCAGTACTTC.

The chain carries TRBV5-1 and TRBJ2-5; 9 nucleotides agree with TRBD1. Germline CDR1 reads SGHRS; CDR2 reads YFSETQ. The junction had 5 bases not matched to a gene; V was cut back by 4 bases and J by 4 bases. This CDR3 region has 14 residues. CDR3 nucleotide sequence: TGCGCCAGCAGCCTGGGACAGGGTAGAGAGACCCAGTACTTC. It translates to CASSLGQGRETQYF.

The chain joins TRBV19 to TRBJ1-2; D gene ambiguous. Germline-derived CDR1 and CDR2 are LNHDA and SQIVND (reference sequence). The CDR3 extends over 12 amino acids. The V end was cut by 7 bases, the J end by 8 bases, with 14 bases between. The CDR3 region has the DNA TGTGCCAGTAATGAGCGTCTAAGAGGCTACACCTTC. Its protein product is CASNERLRGYTF.

This clone was seen just once. This chain uses TRBV10-3 with TRBJ1-2, with 10 bases aligning to TRBD1. The germline CDR1 and CDR2 sequences are ENHRY and SYGVKD. V gave up 7 bases and J gave up 8 bases; unmatched junction bases: 10. The CDR3 contains 14 residues. The CDR3 DNA sequence: TGTGCCATCAACTCCGGGACAGGGGCTCCCGGCTACACCTTC. This gives the protein CAINSGTGAPGYTF.

The chain carries TRBV7-3 and TRBJ2-3; 9 nucleotides align to TRBD2. Germline-derived CDR1 and CDR2 are SGHTA and FQGTGA. With V trimmed by 4 bases and J by 4 bases, 3 bases remained unmatched. CDR3 length: 14 amino acids. The CDR3 reads CASSSGLAPDTQYF. The DNA for the CDR3 is TGTGCCAGCAGCTCCGGACTAGCGCCAGATACGCAGTATTTT.

J is TRBJ2-5 and V is TRBV2, with a possible D match to TRBD2 (7 bases). Trimming pared 4 bases from V and 5 bases from J, leaving 17 bases between. The CDR3 runs to 15 residues. Germline V gene data show CDR1 as SNHLY and CDR2 as FYNNEI. CDR3 DNA sequence: TGTGCCAGCAGTGGCTGGGCCAGGGGAGGGGAGACCCAGTACTTC. Translation gives CASSGWARGGETQYF.

The rearrangement uses TRBV6-5 and TRBJ1-5, with 7 bases aligning to TRBD1. CDR1 is MNHEY, CDR2 SVGAGI, per germline. V shed 4 bases, J shed 4 bases, and the junction held 1 base outside the gene matches. The CDR3 is made up of 13 amino acids. This CDR3 is CASSLGQNQPQHF. In DNA form, the CDR3 reads TGTGCCAGCAGTTTGGGACAGAATCAGCCCCAGCATTTT.

This clone came up once. The chain has TRBV19 and TRBJ1-2; no firm D call. Looked up from germline, CDR1 is LNHDA and CDR2 is SQIVND (reference sequence). With 4 bases removed from V and 8 bases from J, the gap between germline ends came to 14 bases. The CDR3 consists of 13 residues. CDR3 sequence: CASSRVGAGGYTF. CDR3 in DNA: TGTGCCAGTAGTAGAGTTGGCGCAGGCGGCTACACCTTC.

V usage is TRBV11-2 and J usage is TRBJ1-2; 8 bases fit TRBD1. Germline CDR1 is SGHAT and CDR2 is FQNNGV. V trimming: 7 bases; J trimming: 0 bases; junction bases outside the gene matches: 13. The CDR3 totals 17 residues. Written as DNA, the CDR3 is TGTGCCAGCATCCTGGGGGACAGGCCCACTGCTAACTATGGCTACACCTTC. It encodes CASILGDRPTANYGYTF.